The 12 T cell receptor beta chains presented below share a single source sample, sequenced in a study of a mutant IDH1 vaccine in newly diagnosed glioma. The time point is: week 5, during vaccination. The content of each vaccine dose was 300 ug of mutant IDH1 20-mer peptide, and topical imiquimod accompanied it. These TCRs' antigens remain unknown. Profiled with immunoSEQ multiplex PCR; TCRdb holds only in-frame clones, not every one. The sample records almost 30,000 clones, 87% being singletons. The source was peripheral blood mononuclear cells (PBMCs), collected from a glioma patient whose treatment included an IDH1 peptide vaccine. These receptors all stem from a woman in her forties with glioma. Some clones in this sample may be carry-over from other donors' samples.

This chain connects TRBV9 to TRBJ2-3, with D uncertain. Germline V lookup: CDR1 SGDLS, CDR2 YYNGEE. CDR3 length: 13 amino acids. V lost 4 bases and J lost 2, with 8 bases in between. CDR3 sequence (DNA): TGTGCCAGCAGCTATGCTTACACAGATACGCAGTATTTT. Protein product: CASSYAYTDTQYF.

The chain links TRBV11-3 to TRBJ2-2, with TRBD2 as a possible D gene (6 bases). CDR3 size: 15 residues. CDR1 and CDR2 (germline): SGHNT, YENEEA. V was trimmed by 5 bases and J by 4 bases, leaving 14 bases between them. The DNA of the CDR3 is TGTGCCAGCAGCCCAGGGAGGCGCTTCACCGGGGAGCTGTTTTTT. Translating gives CASSPGRRFTGELFF.

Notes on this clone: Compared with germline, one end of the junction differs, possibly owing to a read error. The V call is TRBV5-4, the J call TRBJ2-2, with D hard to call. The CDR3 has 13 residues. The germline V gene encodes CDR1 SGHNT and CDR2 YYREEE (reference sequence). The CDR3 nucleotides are TGTGCCAGCAGCTTGTCGAAGACCGGGGAGCTGTTTTTT. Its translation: CASSLSKTGELFF.

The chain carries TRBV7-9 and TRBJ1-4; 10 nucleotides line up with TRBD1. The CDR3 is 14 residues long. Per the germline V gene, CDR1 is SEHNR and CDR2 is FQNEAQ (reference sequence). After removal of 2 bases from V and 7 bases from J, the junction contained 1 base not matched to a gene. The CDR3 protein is CASSLRTGGEKLFF. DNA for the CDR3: TGTGCCAGCAGCTTACGGACAGGGGGTGAAAAACTGTTTTTT.

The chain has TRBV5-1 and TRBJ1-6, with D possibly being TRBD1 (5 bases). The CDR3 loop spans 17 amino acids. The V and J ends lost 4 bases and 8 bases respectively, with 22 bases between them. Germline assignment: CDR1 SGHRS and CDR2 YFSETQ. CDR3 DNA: TGCGCCAGCAGCCTCACTTCACCGGGACCGGGTTATTCACCCCTCCACTTT. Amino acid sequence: CASSLTSPGPGYSPLHF.

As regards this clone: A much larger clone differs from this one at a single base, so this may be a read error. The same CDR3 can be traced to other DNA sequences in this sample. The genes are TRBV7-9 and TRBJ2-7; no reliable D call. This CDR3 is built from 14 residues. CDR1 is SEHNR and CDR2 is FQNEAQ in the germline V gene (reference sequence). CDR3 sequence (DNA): TGTGCCAGTAGCTTAGGTCGGGTCCCCTACGAGCAGTACTTC. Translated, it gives CASSLGRVPYEQYF.

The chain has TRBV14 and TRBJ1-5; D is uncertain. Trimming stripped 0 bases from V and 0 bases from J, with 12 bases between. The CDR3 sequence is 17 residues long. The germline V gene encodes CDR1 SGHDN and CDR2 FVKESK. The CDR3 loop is CASSQEVWAYSNQPQHF. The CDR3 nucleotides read TGTGCCAGCAGCCAAGAAGTATGGGCCTATAGCAATCAGCCCCAGCATTTT.

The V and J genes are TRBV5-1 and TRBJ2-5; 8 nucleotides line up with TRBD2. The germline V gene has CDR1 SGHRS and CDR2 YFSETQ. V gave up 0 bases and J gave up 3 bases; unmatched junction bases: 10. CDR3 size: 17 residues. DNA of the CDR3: TGCGCCAGCAGCTTGGTCGGGGGGGCTGGTAAGGAAGAGACCCAGTACTTC. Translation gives CASSLVGGAGKEETQYF.

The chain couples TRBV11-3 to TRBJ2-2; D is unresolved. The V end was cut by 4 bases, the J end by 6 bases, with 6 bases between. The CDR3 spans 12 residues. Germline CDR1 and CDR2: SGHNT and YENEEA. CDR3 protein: CASSSRPGELFF. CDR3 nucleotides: TGTGCCAGCAGCTCCCGACCCGGGGAGCTGTTTTTT. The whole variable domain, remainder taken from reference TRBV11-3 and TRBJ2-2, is EAGVVQSPRYKIIEKKQPVAFWCNPISGHNTLYWYLQNLGQGPELLIRYENEEAVDDSQLPKDRFSAERLKGVDSTLKIQPAELGDSAVYLCASSSRPGELFFGEGSRLTVL.

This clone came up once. CDR3 protein: CASSRPGYTGELFF. The CDR3 nucleotides are TGTGCCAGCAGCCGTCCAGGGTACACCGGGGAGCTGTTTTTT. The rearrangement links TRBV11-2 to TRBJ2-2; the D gene is possibly TRBD1 (5 bases). The CDR3 is made up of 14 amino acids. CDR1 is SGHAT, CDR2 FQNNGV, per germline. Deletions cut 5 bases from V and 3 bases from J, with 10 bases between.

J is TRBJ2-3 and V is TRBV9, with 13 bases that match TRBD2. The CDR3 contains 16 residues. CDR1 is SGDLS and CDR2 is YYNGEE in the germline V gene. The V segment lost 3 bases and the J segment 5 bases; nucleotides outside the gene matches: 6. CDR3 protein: CASSAGLAGLGDTQYF. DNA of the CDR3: TGTGCCAGCAGCGCGGGACTAGCGGGATTGGGAGATACGCAGTATTTT.

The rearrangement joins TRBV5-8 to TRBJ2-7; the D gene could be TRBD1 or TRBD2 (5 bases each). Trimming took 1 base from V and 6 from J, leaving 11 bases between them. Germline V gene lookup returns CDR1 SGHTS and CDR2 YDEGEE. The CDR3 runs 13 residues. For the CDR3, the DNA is TGTGCCAGCAGCTTGAACAGGAGGTCCGAGCAGTACTTC. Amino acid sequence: CASSLNRRSEQYF. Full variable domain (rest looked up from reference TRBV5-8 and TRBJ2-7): EAGVTQSPTHLIKTRGQQATLRCSPISGHTSVYWYQQALGLGLQFLLWYDEGEERNRGNFPPRFSGRQFPNYSSELNVNALELEDSALYLCASSLNRRSEQYFGPGTRLTVT.